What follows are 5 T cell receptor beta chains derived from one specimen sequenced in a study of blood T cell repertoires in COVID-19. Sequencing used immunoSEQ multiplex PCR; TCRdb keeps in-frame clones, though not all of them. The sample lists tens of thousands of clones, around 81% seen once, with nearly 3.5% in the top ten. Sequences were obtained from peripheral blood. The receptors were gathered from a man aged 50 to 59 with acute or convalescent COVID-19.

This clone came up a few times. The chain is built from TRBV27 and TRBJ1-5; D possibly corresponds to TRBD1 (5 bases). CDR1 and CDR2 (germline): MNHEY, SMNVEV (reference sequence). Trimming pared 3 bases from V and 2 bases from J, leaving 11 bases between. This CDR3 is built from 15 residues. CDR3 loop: CASSFQGWGNQPQHF. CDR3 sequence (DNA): TGTGCCAGCAGTTTTCAGGGCTGGGGCAATCAGCCCCAGCATTTT.

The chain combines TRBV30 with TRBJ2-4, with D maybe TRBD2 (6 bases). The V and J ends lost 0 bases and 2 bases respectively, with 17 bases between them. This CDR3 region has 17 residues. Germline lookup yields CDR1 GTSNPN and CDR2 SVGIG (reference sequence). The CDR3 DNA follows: TGTGCCTGGAGTGTACCGGTGGAGGGGTTAACCAAAAACATTCAGTACTTC. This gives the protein CAWSVPVEGLTKNIQYF.

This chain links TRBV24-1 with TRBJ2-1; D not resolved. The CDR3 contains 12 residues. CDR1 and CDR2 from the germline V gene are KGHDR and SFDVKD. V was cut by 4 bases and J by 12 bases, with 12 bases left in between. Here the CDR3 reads CATSEVWAPQFF. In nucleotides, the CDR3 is TGTGCCACCAGTGAGGTCTGGGCACCGCAGTTCTTC.

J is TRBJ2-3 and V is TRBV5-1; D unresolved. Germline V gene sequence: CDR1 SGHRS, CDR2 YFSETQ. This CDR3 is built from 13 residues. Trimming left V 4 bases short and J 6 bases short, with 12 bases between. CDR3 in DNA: TGCGCCAGCAGCACGGGTATAAGGGATACGCAGTATTTT. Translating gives CASSTGIRDTQYF. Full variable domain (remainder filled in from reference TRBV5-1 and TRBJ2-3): KAGVTQTPRYLIKTRGQQVTLSCSPISGHRSVSWYQQTPGQGLQFLFEYFSETQRNKGNFPGRFSGRQFSNSRSEMNVSTLELGDSALYLCASSTGIRDTQYFGPGTRLTVL.

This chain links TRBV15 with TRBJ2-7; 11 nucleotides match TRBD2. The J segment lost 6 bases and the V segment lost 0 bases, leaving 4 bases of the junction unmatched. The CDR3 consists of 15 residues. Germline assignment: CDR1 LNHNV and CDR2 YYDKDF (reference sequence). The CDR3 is CATSRDRLAGGEQYF. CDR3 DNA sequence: TGTGCCACCAGCAGAGATCGCCTAGCGGGAGGCGAGCAGTACTTC.